This T cell receptor (beta chain) came from a study of control samples from healthy donors and cancer patients. The repertoire was sequenced with immunoSEQ multiplex PCR; TCRdb's copy has only in-frame clones and lacks some. The sample includes some 190,000 clones, about 90% seen only once; the top ten take approximately 1.8%. CDR1 and CDR2 (germline): GTSNPN, SVGIG (reference sequence). V shed 5 bases and J shed 4 bases, with 12 bases lying between them. The CDR3 totals 12 residues. The sample was blood. The J gene is TRBJ2-7, the V gene TRBV30; D may match TRBD1 or TRBD2 (5 bases each). The sequence was collected from a young man in good health. The CDR3 spells CAWGAEGYEQYF. The CDR3 DNA is TGTGCCTGGGGCGCAGAGGGGTACGAGCAGTACTTC.